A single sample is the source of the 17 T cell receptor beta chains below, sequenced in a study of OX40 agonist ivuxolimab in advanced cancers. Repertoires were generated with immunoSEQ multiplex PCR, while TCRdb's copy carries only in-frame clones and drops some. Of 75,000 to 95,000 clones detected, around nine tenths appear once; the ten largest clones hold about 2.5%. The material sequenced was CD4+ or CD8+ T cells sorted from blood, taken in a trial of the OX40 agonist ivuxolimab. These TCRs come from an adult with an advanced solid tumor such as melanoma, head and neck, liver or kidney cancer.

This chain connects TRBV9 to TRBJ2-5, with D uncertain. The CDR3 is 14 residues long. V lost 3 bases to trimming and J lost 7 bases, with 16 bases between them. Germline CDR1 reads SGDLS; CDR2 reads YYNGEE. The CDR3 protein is CASSAPPAMGTQYF. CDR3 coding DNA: TGTGCCAGCAGCGCCCCCCCAGCGATGGGGACCCAGTACTTC. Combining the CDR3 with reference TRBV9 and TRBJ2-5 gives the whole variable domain DSGVTQTPKHLITATGQRVTLRCSPRSGDLSVYWYQQSLDQGLQFLIQYYNGEERAKGNILERFSAQQFPDLHSELNLSSLELGDSALYFCASSAPPAMGTQYFGPGTRLLVL.

In DNA, the CDR3 is TGTGCCAGTAATCTGGTGAACACCGGGGAGCTGTTTTTT. Protein: CASNLVNTGELFF. The chain links TRBV19 to TRBJ2-2; D not resolved. This CDR3 region has 13 residues. CDR1 is LNHDA and CDR2 is SQIVND in the germline V gene (reference sequence). The ends were cut back, 7 bases at V and 1 base at J, with 7 bases in the middle.

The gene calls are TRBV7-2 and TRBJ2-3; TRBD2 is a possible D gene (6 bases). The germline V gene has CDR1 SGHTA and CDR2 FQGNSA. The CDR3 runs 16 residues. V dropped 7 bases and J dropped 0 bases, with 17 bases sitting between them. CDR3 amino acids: CASTLGGGLSTDTQYF. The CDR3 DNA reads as TGTGCCAGCACCCTGGGGGGAGGCCTTAGCACAGATACGCAGTATTTT.

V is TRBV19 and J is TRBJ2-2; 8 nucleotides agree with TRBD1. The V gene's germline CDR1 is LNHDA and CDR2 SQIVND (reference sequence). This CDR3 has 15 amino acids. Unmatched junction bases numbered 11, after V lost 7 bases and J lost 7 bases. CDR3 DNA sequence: TGTGCCAGTACCCCACCGGGACAGGCGAGCGGGGAGCTGTTTTTT. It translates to CASTPPGQASGELFF. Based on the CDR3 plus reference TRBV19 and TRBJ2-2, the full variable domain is DGGITQSPKYLFRKEGQNVTLSCEQNLNHDAMYWYRQDPGQGLRLIYYSQIVNDFQKGDIAEGYSVSREKKESFPLTVTSAQKNPTAFYLCASTPPGQASGELFFGEGSRLTVL.

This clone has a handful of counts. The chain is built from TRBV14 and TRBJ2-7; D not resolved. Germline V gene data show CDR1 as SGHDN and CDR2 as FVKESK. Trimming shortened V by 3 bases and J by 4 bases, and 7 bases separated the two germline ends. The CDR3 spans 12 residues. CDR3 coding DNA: TGTGCCAGCAGCCATACTAAGTACGAGCAGTACTTC. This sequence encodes CASSHTKYEQYF.

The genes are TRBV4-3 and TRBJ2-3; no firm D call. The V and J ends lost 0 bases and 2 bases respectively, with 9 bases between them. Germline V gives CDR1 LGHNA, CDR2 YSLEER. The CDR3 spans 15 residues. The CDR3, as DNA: TGCGCCAGCAGCCAAGACCAGAAGGCCACAGATACGCAGTATTTT. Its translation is CASSQDQKATDTQYF.

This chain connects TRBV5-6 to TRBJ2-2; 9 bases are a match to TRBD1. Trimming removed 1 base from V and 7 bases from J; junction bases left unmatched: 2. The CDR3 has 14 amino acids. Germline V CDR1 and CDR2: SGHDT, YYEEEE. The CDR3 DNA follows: TGTGCCAGCAGCTTGAGACAGGGGGTCGGGGAGCTGTTTTTT. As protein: CASSLRQGVGELFF. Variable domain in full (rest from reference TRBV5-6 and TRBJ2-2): DAGVTQSPTHLIKTRGQQVTLRCSPKSGHDTVSWYQQALGQGPQFIFQYYEEEERQRGNFPDRFSGHQFPNYSSELNVNALLLGDSALYLCASSLRQGVGELFFGEGSRLTVL.

CDR3 in amino acids: CASTQGADTQYF. The CDR3 nucleotides are TGTGCCAGCACACAGGGGGCAGATACGCAGTATTTT. This chain links TRBV28 with TRBJ2-3; 8 bases match TRBD1. CDR3 length: 12 residues. CDR1 and CDR2 (germline): MDHEN, SYDVKM. With V trimmed by 7 bases and J by 4 bases, 1 base remained unmatched.

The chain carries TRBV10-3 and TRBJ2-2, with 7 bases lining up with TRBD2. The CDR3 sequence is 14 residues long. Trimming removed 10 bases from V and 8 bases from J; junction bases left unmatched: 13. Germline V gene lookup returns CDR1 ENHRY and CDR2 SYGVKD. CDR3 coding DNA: TGTGCCAGTTGCTTCCAGCGGGATATTGGGGAGCTGTTTTTT. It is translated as CASCFQRDIGELFF.

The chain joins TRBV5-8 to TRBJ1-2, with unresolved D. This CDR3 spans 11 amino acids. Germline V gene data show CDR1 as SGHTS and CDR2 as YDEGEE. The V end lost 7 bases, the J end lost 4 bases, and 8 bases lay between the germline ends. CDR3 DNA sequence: TGTGCCAGCGTACGGGGCTATGGCTACACCTTC. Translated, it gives CASVRGYGYTF.

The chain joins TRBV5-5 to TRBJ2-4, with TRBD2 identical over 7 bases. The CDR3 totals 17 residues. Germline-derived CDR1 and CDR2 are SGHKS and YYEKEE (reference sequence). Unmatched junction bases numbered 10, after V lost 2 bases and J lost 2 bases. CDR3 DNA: TGTGCCAGCAGCTTTATCGGCGGGAGAGAAACCAAAAACATTCAGTACTTC. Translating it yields CASSFIGGRETKNIQYF.

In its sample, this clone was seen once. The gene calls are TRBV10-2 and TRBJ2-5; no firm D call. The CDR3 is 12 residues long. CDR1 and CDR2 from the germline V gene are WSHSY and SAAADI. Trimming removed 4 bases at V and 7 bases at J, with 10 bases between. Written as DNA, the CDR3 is TGCGCCAGCAGTGCTCGCGCTGGGACCCAGTACTTC. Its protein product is CASSARAGTQYF.

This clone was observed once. CDR3: CASSTGQGGTNEKLFF. CDR3 in DNA: TGTGCCAGCAGTACCGGACAGGGTGGAACTAATGAAAAACTGTTTTTT. The chain has TRBV28 and TRBJ1-4; 8 nucleotides align to TRBD1. After removal of 5 bases from V and 1 base from J, the junction contained 6 bases not matched to a gene. The CDR3 contains 16 residues. The V gene's germline CDR1 is MDHEN and CDR2 SYDVKM.

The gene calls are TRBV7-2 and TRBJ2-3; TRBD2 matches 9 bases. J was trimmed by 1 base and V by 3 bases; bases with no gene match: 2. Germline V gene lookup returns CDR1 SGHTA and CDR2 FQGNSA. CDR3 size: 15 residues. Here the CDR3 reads CASSFSGSGTDTQYF. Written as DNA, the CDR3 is TGTGCCAGCAGCTTTAGCGGGAGTGGCACAGATACGCAGTATTTT.

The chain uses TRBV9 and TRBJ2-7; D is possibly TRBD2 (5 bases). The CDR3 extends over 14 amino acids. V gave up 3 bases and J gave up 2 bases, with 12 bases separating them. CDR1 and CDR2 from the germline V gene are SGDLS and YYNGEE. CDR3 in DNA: TGTGCCAGCAGCGCCAGGACTGGCACCTACGAGCAGTACTTC. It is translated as CASSARTGTYEQYF.

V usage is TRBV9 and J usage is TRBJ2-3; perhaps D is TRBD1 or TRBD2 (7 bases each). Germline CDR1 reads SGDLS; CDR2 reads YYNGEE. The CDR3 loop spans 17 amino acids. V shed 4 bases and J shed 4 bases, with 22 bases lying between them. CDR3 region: CASSRDSHGRGADTQYF. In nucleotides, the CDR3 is TGTGCCAGCAGCCGGGACAGCCATGGACGGGGGGCAGATACGCAGTATTTT.

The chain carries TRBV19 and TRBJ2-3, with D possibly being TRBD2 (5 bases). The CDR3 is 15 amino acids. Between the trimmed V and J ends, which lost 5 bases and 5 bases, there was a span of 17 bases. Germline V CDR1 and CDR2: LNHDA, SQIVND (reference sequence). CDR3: CASSQSSNLLDTQYF. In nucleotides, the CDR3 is TGTGCCAGTAGTCAATCTAGCAATTTGTTAGATACGCAGTATTTT.